This T cell receptor (beta chain) was documented in a study of CD8+ T cells in alopecia areata. cDNA prepared by RNA extraction and subsequent reverse transcription served as the template for sequencing. Sequenced by immunoSEQ multiplex PCR; TCRdb stores in-frame clones only, minus some. This table has some 170,000 clones, roughly 50% appearing once. Notes on the study in general: With just one nonresponder, it is still uncertain whether baseline CD8+ expansion relates to response.

Described treatment: oral pan-JAK inhibitor, 5-10 mg twice daily. Peripheral blood, together with lesional scalp punch biopsies, was collected from alopecia areata patients. Regarding this clone: Its specificity is unknown.

This sequence was found in a human donor with alopecia areata. Material: CD4+ T cells sorted from blood, obtained at approximately week 60, from a patient treated with tofacitinib.

CDR3 nucleotides: TGTGCCAGTAGTATACGGCAGCCAAATTCACCCCTCCACTTT. Translation gives CASSIRQPNSPLHF. The chain has TRBV19 and TRBJ1-6, with unresolved D. The CDR3 runs 14 residues. CDR1 and CDR2 from the germline V gene are LNHDA and SQIVND (reference sequence). Trimming stripped 2 bases from V and 7 bases from J, with 9 bases between. The whole variable domain, filled in from reference TRBV19 and TRBJ1-6, reads DGGITQSPKYLFRKEGQNVTLSCEQNLNHDAMYWYRQDPGQGLRLIYYSQIVNDFQKGDIAEGYSVSREKKESFPLTVTSAQKNPTAFYLCASSIRQPNSPLHFGNGTRLTVT.